This TCR beta chain was captured by sequencing in a study of blood T cell repertoires in COVID-19. The CDR3 has 12 residues. J gave up 10 bases and V 6 bases, and 6 bases lay outside the gene matches. The germline CDR1 and CDR2 sequences are SGDLS and YYNGEE. Method: immunoSEQ multiplex PCR; TCRdb's copy keeps in-frame clones and lacks some. This table holds over 150,000 clones, 60% to 80% found once. The sample taken for sequencing was peripheral blood. The chain couples TRBV9 to TRBJ2-1; 8 nucleotides line up with TRBD2. This clonotype was sampled from a man between 65 and 85 years old with acute or convalescent COVID-19. The CDR3 here is CASTGLAGEQFF. CDR3 sequence (DNA): TGTGCCAGCACCGGACTAGCCGGCGAGCAGTTCTTC. Using reference TRBV9 and TRBJ2-1 for the parts outside the CDR3, the full variable domain is DSGVTQTPKHLITATGQRVTLRCSPRSGDLSVYWYQQSLDQGLQFLIQYYNGEERAKGNILERFSAQQFPDLHSELNLSSLELGDSALYFCASTGLAGEQFFGPGTRLTVL.